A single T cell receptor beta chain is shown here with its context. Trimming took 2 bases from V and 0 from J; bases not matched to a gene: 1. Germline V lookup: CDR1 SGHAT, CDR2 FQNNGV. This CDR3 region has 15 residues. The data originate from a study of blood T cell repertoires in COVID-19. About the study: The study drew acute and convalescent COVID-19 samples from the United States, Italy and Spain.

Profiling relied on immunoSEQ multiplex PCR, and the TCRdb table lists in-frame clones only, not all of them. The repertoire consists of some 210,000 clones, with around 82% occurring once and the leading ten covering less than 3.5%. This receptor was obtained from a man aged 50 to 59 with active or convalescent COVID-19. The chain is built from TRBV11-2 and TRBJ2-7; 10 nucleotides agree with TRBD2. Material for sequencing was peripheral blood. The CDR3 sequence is CASSLSGGVSYEQYF. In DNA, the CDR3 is TGTGCCAGCAGCTTAAGCGGGGGGGTCTCCTACGAGCAGTACTTC.